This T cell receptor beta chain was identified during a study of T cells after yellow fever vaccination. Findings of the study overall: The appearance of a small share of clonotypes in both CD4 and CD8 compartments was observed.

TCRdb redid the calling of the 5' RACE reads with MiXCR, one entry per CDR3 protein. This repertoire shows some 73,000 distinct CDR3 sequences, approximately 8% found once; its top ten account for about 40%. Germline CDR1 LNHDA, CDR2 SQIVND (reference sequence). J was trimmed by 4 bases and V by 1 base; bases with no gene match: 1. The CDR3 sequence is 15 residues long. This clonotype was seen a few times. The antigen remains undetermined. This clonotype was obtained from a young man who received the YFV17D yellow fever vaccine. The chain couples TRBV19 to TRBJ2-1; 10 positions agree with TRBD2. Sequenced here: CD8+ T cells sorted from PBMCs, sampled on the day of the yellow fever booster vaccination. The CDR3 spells CASSIGTSGYNEQFF. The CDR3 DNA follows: TGTGCCAGTAGTATAGGGACTAGCGGTTACAATGAGCAGTTCTTC.